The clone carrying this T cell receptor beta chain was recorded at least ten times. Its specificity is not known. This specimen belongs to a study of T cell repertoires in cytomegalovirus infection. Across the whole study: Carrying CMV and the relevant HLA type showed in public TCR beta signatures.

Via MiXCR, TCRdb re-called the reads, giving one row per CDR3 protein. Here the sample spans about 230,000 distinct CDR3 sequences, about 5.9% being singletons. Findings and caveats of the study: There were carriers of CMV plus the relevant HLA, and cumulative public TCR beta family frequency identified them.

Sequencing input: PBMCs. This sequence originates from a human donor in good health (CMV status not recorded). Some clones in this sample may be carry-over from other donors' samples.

Here the CDR3 reads CASSIQGVAGDYEQYF. In DNA form, the CDR3 reads TGTGCCAGTAGTATCCAAGGGGTAGCGGGGGACTACGAGCAGTACTTC. The chain has TRBV19 and TRBJ2-7; 9 bases map to TRBD2. Trimming removed 3 bases from V and 3 bases from J; junction bases left unmatched: 9. CDR3 length: 16 residues. In germline, CDR1 is LNHDA, CDR2 SQIVND (reference sequence).